This T cell receptor (beta chain) was obtained from a study of blood T cell repertoires in COVID-19. The V gene lost 2 bases and the J gene lost 6 bases, with 10 bases spanning the gap. This CDR3 has 13 amino acids. Germline CDR1 reads SGHDN; CDR2 reads FVKESK. Method: immunoSEQ multiplex PCR; TCRdb's copy keeps in-frame clones and lacks some. The sample shows hundreds of thousands of clones, about 89% of them seen only once. The chain employs TRBV14 and TRBJ1-2; D ambiguous. The specimen was peripheral blood. The TCR was taken from an older woman with COVID-19, enrolled during active disease. The CDR3 coding sequence is TGTGCCAGCAGCCAATTGAACGGGGATGGCTACACCTTC. Its translation: CASSQLNGDGYTF.